The T cell receptor (beta chain) under discussion was sequenced for a study of T cell repertoires in ileal Crohn's disease (dated by TCRdb to about 2019). Describing the broader study: Median disease duration was approximately 8 years, and roughly a third of patients were identified as active smokers at the time of surgery. A total of approximately 170 mucosal samples from around 57 patients were sequenced, collected from several sites on the surgical specimen and at postoperative endoscopy. The M0 samples consisted of biopsies taken from the inflamed part of the ileum within the surgical resection specimen. The study was conducted in parallel with a multicentre cohort built to find predictors of early endoscopic recurrence after ileocolonic resection. Surgery was performed for a complication in all patients, with stricturing disease in roughly 60% and penetrating disease in approximately 40%. Endoscopic postoperative recurrence was defined by a Rutgeerts score above i0. Roughly 0.55 micrograms of biopsy DNA per sample were submitted for commercial TCRB immunosequencing. A prospective multicentre cohort supplied the 55 to 65 Crohn's disease patients whose TCR repertoires were analysed. Roughly half of the patients were given postoperative therapy, with under 12 receiving thiopurines and around 18 receiving anti-TNF agents. Points the paper makes about the study in general: Higher high-frequency clone percentages at surgery were associated with endoscopic recurrence; all patients with clonality above 26.8% (18/57) had recurrence. Compared with non-smokers, patients who were active smokers at surgery showed a significantly higher proportion of clonal expansions (25.9% vs 17.9%, p=0.02). Mucosal CD4 and CD8 T cells were sorted and sequenced only in a subgroup of patients, the size of which was not stated. Sorted CD8 T cells carried more high-frequency clones than CD4 T cells, suggesting mucosal expansions were mainly CD8.

About this clone itself: No antigen is known for it. Base qualities are missing; no much larger clone stands one base away.

The sample's time point label, in plain terms: inflamed ileum from the surgical specimen. Eligible patients were adults with ileal or ileocolonic Crohn's disease who had an indication for ileocolonic resection. Whole ileal mucosal biopsies were stored frozen at -80°C before DNA extraction. A TRizol-based method was used to extract genomic DNA from the frozen whole biopsies, and the DNA was quantified with a NanoDrop 2000 spectrophotometer. The V end gives up 7 bases and the J end 2 bases, leaving 5 bases in the junction not matched to a gene. The CDR3 runs 15 amino acids, cysteine and phenylalanine included. Solely the CDR3 DNA is kept, with 45 bases framed from the first base. Taken from the germline V gene, the CDR1 and CDR2 loops are SGHTA and FQGNSA. Receptor amplification or capture employed the immunoSEQ multiplex PCR assay. CDR3 regions were amplified from genomic DNA by Adaptive Biotechnology using a two-step, amplification bias-controlled multiplex PCR. Primers for every V and J gene segment were used in the first PCR, and barcodes and Illumina adapters were added in the second PCR. CDR3 libraries were sequenced on an Illumina instrument. The study's processing was this. The analysis used both the pipelines supplied by the vendor and custom analysis of the raw data in R/Bioconductor with R version 3.3.0. Clonality, ranging from 0 to 1, was calculated as the inverse of the normalised Shannon entropy of all productive clones. High-frequency clones were defined as the repertoire share of the top 100 clones, retaining only clones passing a 95% confidence test. The Simpson index measured repertoire diversity, and the Morisita-Horn index measured overlap between samples. TCRdb took over this immuneACCESS table, retaining in-frame rearrangements with V and J assigned. Such tables are incomplete; in checked studies, under half of the missing clones stem from an unresolved V gene, and the remainder is unexplained. That table gives V, J and clone size, and the DNA gave D and trimming. Here the sample has around 16,000 clones; 80% to 95% occur a single time. About 7.1% of the sample is in the top ten clones.

The sequence was collected from an adult with Crohn's disease. Sequenced: ileal tissue. The chain was built from TRBV7-2 and TRBJ1-6, with TRBD1 matching 7 junction bases. The CDR3: CASNLQGAYNSPLHF. In nucleotide form, the sequence is TGTGCCAGCAACTTGCAGGGGGCCTATAATTCACCCCTCCACTTT.